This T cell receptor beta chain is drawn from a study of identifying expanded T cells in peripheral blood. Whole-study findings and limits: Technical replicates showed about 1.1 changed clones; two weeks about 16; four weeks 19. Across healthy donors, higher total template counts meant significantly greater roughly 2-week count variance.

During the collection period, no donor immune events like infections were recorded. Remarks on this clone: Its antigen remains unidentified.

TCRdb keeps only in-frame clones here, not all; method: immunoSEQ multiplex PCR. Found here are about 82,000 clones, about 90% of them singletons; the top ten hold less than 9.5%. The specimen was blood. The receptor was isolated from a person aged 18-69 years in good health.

The CDR3 sequence: CASSEKSLYTGELFF. In DNA, the CDR3 is TGTGCCAGCAGTGAAAAGAGCCTCTACACCGGGGAGCTGTTTTTT. This rearrangement joins TRBV2 to TRBJ2-2; D is unclear. V lost 2 bases, J lost 3 bases, and 10 bases lay in between. CDR3 size: 15 residues. Looked up from germline, CDR1 is SNHLY and CDR2 is FYNNEI.